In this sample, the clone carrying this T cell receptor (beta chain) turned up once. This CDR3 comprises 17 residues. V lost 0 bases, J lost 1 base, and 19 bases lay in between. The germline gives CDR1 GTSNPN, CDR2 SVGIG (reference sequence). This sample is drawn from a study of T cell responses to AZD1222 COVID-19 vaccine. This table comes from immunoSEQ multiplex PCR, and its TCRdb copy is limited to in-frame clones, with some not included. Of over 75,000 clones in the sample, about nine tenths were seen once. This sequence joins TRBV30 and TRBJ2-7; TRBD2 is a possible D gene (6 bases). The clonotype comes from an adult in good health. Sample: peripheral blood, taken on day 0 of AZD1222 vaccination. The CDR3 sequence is CAWSVQRAAGPSYEQYF. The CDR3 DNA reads TGTGCCTGGAGTGTACAAAGGGCGGCGGGACCTTCCTACGAGCAGTACTTC.